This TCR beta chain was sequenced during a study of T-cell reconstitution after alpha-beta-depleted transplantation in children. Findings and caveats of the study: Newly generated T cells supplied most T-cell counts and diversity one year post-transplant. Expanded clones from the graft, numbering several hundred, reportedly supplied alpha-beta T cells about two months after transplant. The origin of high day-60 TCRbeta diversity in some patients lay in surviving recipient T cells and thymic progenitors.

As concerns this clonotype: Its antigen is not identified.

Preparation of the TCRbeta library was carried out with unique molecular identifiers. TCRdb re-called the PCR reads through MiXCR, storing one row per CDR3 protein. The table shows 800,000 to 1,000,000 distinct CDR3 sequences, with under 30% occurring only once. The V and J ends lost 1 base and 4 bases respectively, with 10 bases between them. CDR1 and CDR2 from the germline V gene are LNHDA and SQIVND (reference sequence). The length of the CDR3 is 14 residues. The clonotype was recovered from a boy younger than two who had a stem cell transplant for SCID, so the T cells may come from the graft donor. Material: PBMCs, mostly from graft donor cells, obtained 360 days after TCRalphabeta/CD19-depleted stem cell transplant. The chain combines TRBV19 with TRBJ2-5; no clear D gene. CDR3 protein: CASSIGKSGETQYF. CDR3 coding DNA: TGTGCCAGTAGTATAGGGAAGTCTGGAGAGACCCAGTACTTC.